This T cell receptor beta chain stems from a study of cytomegalovirus exposure and HLA in healthy donors. The study ran its PCR with 60 Vbeta and 13 Jbeta primers. Method: immunoSEQ multiplex PCR; TCRdb's copy keeps in-frame clones and lacks some. The table lists around 150,000 clones, 73% of them singletons. This clonotype originated in a human donor in good health. Specimen: PBMCs.

CDR3 DNA: TGTGCCAGCAGTGAATATACAGGGGGAAGCCGAGAGACCCAGTACTTC. It specifies CASSEYTGGSRETQYF. The gene calls are TRBV25-1 and TRBJ2-5; 8 nucleotides agree with TRBD1. The CDR3 is 16 amino acids. Germline V gives CDR1 MGHDK, CDR2 SYGVNS. V lost 0 bases, J lost 4 bases, and 7 bases stayed unmatched.